Listed below are T cell receptor beta chains from one sample, sequenced in a study of regulatory T cells in long-lasting Graves disease. TCRdb analysed the multiplex PCR reads with MiXCR anew, one entry per CDR3 protein. The data contain about 540,000 distinct CDR3 sequences, roughly 12% of them seen just once; the ten biggest clones take up roughly a tenth. Another study also made use of these data, one on T cells in Graves' hyperthyroidism and ophthalmopathy.

The specimen comprised peripheral blood mononuclear cells (PBMCs), sampled at new diagnosis, from a patient treated with antithyroid drugs. The source is a man under 40 with Graves disease. CDR3s include the opening cysteine and the closing phenylalanine or tryptophan. A D gene is named only where the DNA matches it firmly. Clone size is stated in some rows and not others, as once, few, many or a class when expanded.

J: TRBJ2-7; size: many; V: TRBV2; D: .; DNA: TGTGCCAGCAGTTTTGGGGGCAGAGCATACGAGCAGTACTTC; CDR3: CASSFGGRAYEQYF
J: TRBJ2-1; size: many; V: TRBV27; D: TRBD1; DNA: TGTGCCAGCAAGTGGACAGGGGTTTACAATGAGCAGTTCTTC; CDR3: CASKWTGVYNEQFF
J: TRBJ2-3; size: many; V: TRBV27; D: .; DNA: TGTGCCAGCAGTTTCCTGCAGAGCACAGATACGCAGTATTTT; CDR3: CASSFLQSTDTQYF
J: TRBJ1-2; size: few; V: TRBV30; D: .; DNA: TGTGCCTGGACGCAGGACCGAAACTATGGCTACACCTTC; CDR3: CAWTQDRNYGYTF
J: TRBJ1-1; size: .; V: TRBV20-1; D: .; DNA: TGCAGTGCTAGGCCCAGGGGCAGGTTGATCCCTGAAGCTTTCTTT; CDR3: CSARPRGRLIPEAFF
J: TRBJ2-7; size: few; V: TRBV19; D: .; DNA: TGTGCCAGTAGGGGACCCGGACAGCAGTACTTC; CDR3: CASRGPGQQYF
J: TRBJ2-5; size: many; V: TRBV27; D: .; DNA: TGTGCCAGCAGTTTTGAGGGGGAAGAGACCCAGTACTTC; CDR3: CASSFEGEETQYF
J: TRBJ2-4; size: .; V: TRBV19; D: .; DNA: TGTGCCAGTAGTATAGATACCGGGAGAAACATTCAGTACTTC; CDR3: CASSIDTGRNIQYF
J: TRBJ1-5; size: many; V: TRBV12-3/TRBV12-4; D: .; DNA: TGTGCCAGCAGTCCTCAGGAATATCAGCCCCAGCATTTT; CDR3: CASSPQEYQPQHF
J: TRBJ2-1; size: many; V: TRBV10-3; D: .; DNA: TGTGCCATCTCGGTCTATACCAATGAGCAGTTCTTC; CDR3: CAISVYTNEQFF
J: TRBJ2-7; size: many; V: TRBV7-9; D: TRBD2; DNA: TGTGCCAGCAGCTTAGGGATTGGGACTAGAGTCTACGAGCAGTACTTC; CDR3: CASSLGIGTRVYEQYF
J: TRBJ2-7; size: few; V: TRBV20-1; D: TRBD2; DNA: TGCAGTGCTAGAGGACTAGCGGGAGGTACCTACGAGCAGTACTTC; CDR3: CSARGLAGGTYEQYF
J: TRBJ2-1; size: many; V: TRBV2; D: .; DNA: TGTGCCAGGGGCACTAGTCGACTGAATGAGCAGTTCTTC; CDR3: CARGTSRLNEQFF
J: TRBJ2-1; size: .; V: TRBV3-1; D: TRBD2; DNA: TGTGCCAGCAGCGAAAACCTAGCGGAGTACAATGAGCAGTTCTTC; CDR3: CASSENLAEYNEQFF
J: TRBJ2-2; size: .; V: TRBV20-1; D: TRBD2; DNA: TGCAGTGCCGTCAGCGGGAGGCCGAACACCGGGGAGCTGTTTTTT; CDR3: CSAVSGRPNTGELFF
J: TRBJ2-1; size: many; V: TRBV29-1; D: .; DNA: TGCAGCGGGGTAGCCAATGAGCAGTTCTTC; CDR3: CSGVANEQFF
J: TRBJ1-5; size: few; V: TRBV12-3/TRBV12-4; D: .; DNA: TGTGCCAGCAGTTTATTCGCCTGGGAGGTCAATCAGCCCCAGCATTTT; CDR3: CASSLFAWEVNQPQHF
J: TRBJ1-2; size: many; V: TRBV12-3/TRBV12-4; D: TRBD1; DNA: TGTGCCAGCAGTCCGCCCGGGACAGGAACGGTTATGGGCTATGGCTACACCTTC; CDR3: CASSPPGTGTVMGYGYTF
J: TRBJ2-7; size: few; V: TRBV20-1; D: TRBD2; DNA: TGCAGTGCTAGACTAGCGGGAGGGGCCTACGAGCAGTACTTC; CDR3: CSARLAGGAYEQYF
J: TRBJ1-2; size: many; V: TRBV27; D: .; DNA: TGTGCCAGCAGTTTATGGAATGGGGTGGGCTACACCTTC; CDR3: CASSLWNGVGYTF
J: TRBJ2-3; size: many; V: TRBV24-1; D: TRBD2; DNA: TGTGCCACCAGTGATACACGTGCCCCCCCCGGCGGGAGTTCCTCAGATACGCAGTATTTT; CDR3: CATSDTRAPPGGSSSDTQYF
J: TRBJ1-5; size: many; V: TRBV2; D: TRBD1; DNA: TGTGCCAGCCACGAGACAGGGGGTCAGCCCCAGCATTTT; CDR3: CASHETGGQPQHF
J: TRBJ1-1; size: few; V: TRBV7-9; D: TRBD1; DNA: TGTGCCAGCAGCTCCACGCCAGGGGGCCTGAACACTGAAGCTTTCTTT; CDR3: CASSSTPGGLNTEAFF
J: TRBJ2-4; size: .; V: TRBV27; D: TRBD2; DNA: TGTGCCAGCAGTCTTCCCGGGACTAGCGGGAGCGACTTAGCCAAAAACATTCAGTACTTC; CDR3: CASSLPGTSGSDLAKNIQYF
J: TRBJ2-7; size: many; V: TRBV30; D: TRBD1; DNA: TGTGCCTGGCGGACAGGGACCTACGAGCAGTACTTC; CDR3: CAWRTGTYEQYF
J: TRBJ2-2; size: many; V: TRBV20-1; D: TRBD2; DNA: TGCAGTGCCGAGGGACTAGCGGGCACCGGGGAGCTGTTTTTT; CDR3: CSAEGLAGTGELFF
J: TRBJ2-3; size: few; V: TRBV29-1; D: .; DNA: TGCAGCGTTGAAGAGGCCAGGGCAGATACGCAGTATTTT; CDR3: CSVEEARADTQYF
J: TRBJ2-7; size: .; V: TRBV29-1; D: TRBD1; DNA: TGCAGCGTTGGGGGGACAGCATCGTCATACGAGCAGTACTTC; CDR3: CSVGGTASSYEQYF
J: TRBJ2-1; size: many; V: TRBV12-3/TRBV12-4; D: TRBD2; DNA: TGTGCCAGCGGAAATTGGGGGACTAGCGGTTACAATGAGCAGTTCTTC; CDR3: CASGNWGTSGYNEQFF
J: TRBJ2-5; size: many; V: TRBV7-2; D: .; DNA: TGTGCCAGCAGTCGACAAGAGACCCAGTACTTC; CDR3: CASSRQETQYF
J: TRBJ2-5; size: few; V: TRBV4-2; D: .; DNA: TGTGCCAGCAGCCAAGACGTCATGGCAGAGACCCAGTACTTC; CDR3: CASSQDVMAETQYF
J: TRBJ1-5; size: many; V: TRBV27; D: .; DNA: TGTGCCAGCAGTCTCATTAGCAATCAGCCCCAGCATTTT; CDR3: CASSLISNQPQHF
J: TRBJ1-2; size: many; V: TRBV28; D: .; DNA: TGTGCCAGCAGTTTCCGAGGCGCTCGCTATGGCTACACCTTC; CDR3: CASSFRGARYGYTF
J: TRBJ2-7; size: .; V: TRBV29-1; D: .; DNA: TGCAGCGTTGAAGACCAACCCTACGAGCAGTACTTC; CDR3: CSVEDQPYEQYF
J: TRBJ1-2; size: .; V: TRBV5-5; D: .; DNA: TGTGCCAGCAGCTCCGGACCCGGTGGGGGTGGCTACACCTTC; CDR3: CASSSGPGGGGYTF
J: TRBJ2-7; size: .; V: TRBV12-3/TRBV12-4; D: TRBD2; DNA: TGTGCCAGCAGTTTCCAGCGGGGGAGCTCCTACGAGCAGTACTTC; CDR3: CASSFQRGSSYEQYF
J: TRBJ1-2; size: many; V: TRBV7-3; D: .; DNA: TGTGCCAGCAGCTTAAACCCAGCAGCTAACTATGGCTACACCTTC; CDR3: CASSLNPAANYGYTF
J: TRBJ2-1; size: many; V: TRBV11-2; D: .; DNA: TGTGCCAGCAGCTTCGGAGGGTACAATGAGCAGTTCTTC; CDR3: CASSFGGYNEQFF
J: TRBJ2-7; size: few; V: TRBV30; D: .; DNA: TGTGCCTGGAGTGTAGACCATTCTTACGAGCAGTACTTC; CDR3: CAWSVDHSYEQYF
J: TRBJ2-2; size: few; V: TRBV2; D: .; DNA: TGTGCCAGCAGTACAAGGAGGGGCGGGGAGCTGTTTTTT; CDR3: CASSTRRGGELFF
J: TRBJ2-3; size: many; V: TRBV12-3/TRBV12-4; D: TRBD1; DNA: TGTGCCAGCAGTTTCGGGGGGGACAGGGGGAGGGTGGATACGCAGTATTTT; CDR3: CASSFGGDRGRVDTQYF
J: TRBJ1-3; size: .; V: TRBV6-2/TRBV6-3; D: .; DNA: TGTGCCAGCAGGGACCCTCCCTTCAAGGGTTTCTCTGGAAACACCATATATTTT; CDR3: CASRDPPFKGFSGNTIYF